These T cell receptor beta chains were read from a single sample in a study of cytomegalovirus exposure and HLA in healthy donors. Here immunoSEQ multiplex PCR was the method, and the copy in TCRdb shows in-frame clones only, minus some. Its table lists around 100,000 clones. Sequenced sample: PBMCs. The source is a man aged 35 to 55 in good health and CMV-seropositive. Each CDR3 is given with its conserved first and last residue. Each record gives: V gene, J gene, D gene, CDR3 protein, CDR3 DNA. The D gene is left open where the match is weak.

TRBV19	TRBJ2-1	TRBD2	CASTSRASGRTTSYNEQFF	TGTGCCAGTACCTCCAGGGCTAGCGGGAGGACGACCTCCTACAATGAGCAGTTCTTC
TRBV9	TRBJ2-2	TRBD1	CASSVRGLNTGELFF	TGTGCCAGCAGCGTCAGGGGGTTGAACACCGGGGAGCTGTTTTTT
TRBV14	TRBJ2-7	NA	CASSQDASPTEQYF	TGTGCCAGCAGCCAAGATGCCTCCCCTACTGAGCAGTACTTC
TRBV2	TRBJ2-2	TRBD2	CASSVILAGGTGELFF	TGTGCCAGCAGTGTGATCTTAGCGGGCGGCACCGGGGAGCTGTTTTTT
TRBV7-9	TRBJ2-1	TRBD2	CASSLVLAGVNEQFF	TGTGCCAGCAGCTTGGTATTAGCGGGAGTGAATGAGCAGTTCTTC
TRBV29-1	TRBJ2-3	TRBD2	CSVDTGGRLTDTQYF	TGCAGCGTTGACACAGGCGGGAGGTTAACAGATACGCAGTATTTT
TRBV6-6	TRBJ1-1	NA	CASSTTGYMNTEAFF	TGTGCCAGCAGTACTACAGGTTACATGAACACTGAAGCTTTCTTT
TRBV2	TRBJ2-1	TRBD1	CASSRDRVVDEQFF	TGTGCCAGCAGTCGTGACAGGGTTGTAGATGAGCAGTTCTTC
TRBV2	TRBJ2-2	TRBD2	CASHGGRNTGELFF	TGTGCCAGCCATGGCGGGAGGAACACCGGGGAGCTGTTTTTT
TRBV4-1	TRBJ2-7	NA	CASSRQGQNEQYF	TGCGCCAGCAGCAGGCAGGGCCAAAACGAGCAGTACTTC
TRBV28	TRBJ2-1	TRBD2	CASSFPRTSASSYNEQFF	TGTGCCAGCAGTTTCCCCAGGACTAGCGCGAGCTCCTACAATGAGCAGTTCTTC
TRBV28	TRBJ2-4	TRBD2	CASSRRTGRADIQYF	TGTGCCAGCAGCCGTAGGACCGGGAGGGCGGACATTCAGTACTTC
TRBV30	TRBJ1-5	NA	CAWSPTGRDSNQPQHF	TGTGCCTGGAGTCCCACGGGAAGGGATAGCAATCAGCCCCAGCATTTT
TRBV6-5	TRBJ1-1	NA	CASSTRDRSNTEAFF	TGTGCCAGCAGTACCCGAGACAGATCGAACACTGAAGCTTTCTTT
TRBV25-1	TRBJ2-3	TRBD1	CASSELGQGMADTQYF	TGTGCCAGCAGTGAGTTGGGACAGGGGATGGCAGATACGCAGTATTTT
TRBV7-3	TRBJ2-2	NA	CASSTSRDTGELFF	TGTGCCAGCAGCACCTCTAGAGACACCGGGGAGCTGTTTTTT
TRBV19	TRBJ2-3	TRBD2	CASSIGTSGSDTQYF	TGTGCCAGTAGTATCGGGACTAGCGGATCAGATACGCAGTATTTT
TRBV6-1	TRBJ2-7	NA	CASSVTGVYEQYF	TGTGCCAGCAGTGTGACAGGAGTGTACGAGCAGTACTTC
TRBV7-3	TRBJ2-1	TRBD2	CASSLKRETEQFF	TGTGCCAGCAGCCTGAAGCGGGAGACTGAGCAGTTCTTC
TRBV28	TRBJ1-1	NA	CASSLWEEVAEAFF	TGTGCCAGCAGTTTGTGGGAGGAAGTCGCTGAAGCTTTCTTT
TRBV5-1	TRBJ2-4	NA	CASSNIGTLNIQYF	TGCGCCAGCAGCAACATCGGGACTCTAAACATTCAGTACTTC
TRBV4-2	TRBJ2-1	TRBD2	CASSQDVGLAEPEQFF	TGTGCCAGCAGCCAAGACGTGGGACTAGCGGAACCCGAGCAGTTCTTC
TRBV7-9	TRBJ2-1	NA	CASSSEYNEQFF	TGTGCCAGCAGCTCAGAATACAATGAGCAGTTCTTC
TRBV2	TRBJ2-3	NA	CASRGGNTFTDTQYF	TGTGCCAGCAGGGGAGGCAACACGTTCACAGATACGCAGTATTTT
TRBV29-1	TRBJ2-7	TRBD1	CSVGTGDRNEQYF	TGCAGCGTTGGGACAGGGGATCGGAACGAGCAGTACTTC
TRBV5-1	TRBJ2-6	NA	CASSNRVSGANVLTF	TGCGCCAGCAGCAACAGGGTATCTGGGGCCAACGTCCTGACTTTC